This TCR beta chain is drawn from a study of coeliac disease. Findings and limits, study-wide: Intraepithelial and lamina propria fractions were not highly pure, so cross-contamination was possible. Control samples showed higher TRB and TRG clonality than intraepithelial and lamina propria samples in active celiac disease. Largely private TRB repertoires meant most sequences were sample-unique.

Notes on this clone: Its cognate antigen is unknown.

Measured with immunoSEQ multiplex PCR; TCRdb has only the in-frame clones, and not every one. The profile shows several thousand clones, less than 70% of them singletons. Germline CDR1 SNHLY, CDR2 FYNNEI. The V and J ends lost 7 bases and 0 bases, in that order; junction bases with no gene match: 18. The CDR3 loop spans 20 amino acids. This chain joins TRBV2 and TRBJ1-4; 9 positions agree with TRBD1. Sequencing input: intraepithelial lymphocytes from the gut. The TCR originated in a woman younger than 30 with active celiac disease. The CDR3 region is CASTLANRGRLGTTNEKLFF. The CDR3 region has the DNA TGTGCCAGCACTTTGGCCAACAGGGGGCGTCTTGGAACAACTAATGAAAAACTGTTTTTT.